This TCR beta chain was captured in a study of CD8 T cells in Susac syndrome (dated by TCRdb to between 2018 and 2020). For the study in its entirety: Whether CD8+ T cell activation and differentiation in Susac syndrome was antigen driven was tested using repertoire sequencing.

Findings and caveats that apply to the study as a whole: The number of individuals in the TCR sequencing and HLA analysis was recognized as being relatively small.

This clonotype was picked up one time. Its specific antigen is unknown. The input lacks base qualities; no much larger clone sits a single base away. A single read is weak support. Peripheral blood CD8+ and CD4+ T cells from healthy donors, Susac syndrome patients and multiple sclerosis patients were profiled by high-throughput TCR beta sequencing. The multiple sclerosis controls were treatment-naive patients who had stable or active relapsing-remitting disease and met the revised McDonald criteria. Bulk CD8+ and CD4+ T cells were purified magnetically by negative isolation, whereas CD8+ TEMRA cells were enriched by FACS. Blood was collected in EDTA tubes and processed within 24 hours, with PBMCs isolated through density gradient centrifugation. PBMCs intended for TCR sequencing were cryopreserved in liquid nitrogen and thawed later in a water bath at 37 degrees C. A purity of at least 90% was achieved for sorted or isolated CD4+, CD8+ and CD8+ TEMRA cells.

RNA was extracted using the RNeasy kit, and roughly 0.5 to 1 ug of the RNA was reverse transcribed with random hexamers. The immunoSEQ multiplex PCR assay, covering 54 Vbeta and 13 Jbeta segments, was used to amplify TCR beta CDR3 regions. To correct PCR amplification bias, a synthetic template baseline was used for both primer optimization and computational correction. The paper's processing steps were these. Only productive sequences were kept, with reads annotated to V, D and J genes according to IMGT and analyzed in immunoSEQ Analyzer. Clonality was computed as one minus Shannon entropy normalized by log2 of the number of productive unique sequences. Public and private clones were assessed among the 100 most prevalent clones of each patient and control. Susac-specific clones were defined as absent from healthy and MS cohorts, around 970 published viral clones and other ImmuneACCESS disease sequences. Clones were called with MiXCR by TCRdb after fastp trimmed the public reads at Q25, and only in-frame beta chains were retained. All rows with the same CDR3 protein become a single entry with the most common DNA and genes. What appears here as the V and J calls and clone size reflects TCRdb's work, not the paper's. In all, the sample holds some 200,000 distinct CDR3 sequences, and 90% to 95% of those were seen once. Just under 0.095% of the sample is taken by the ten largest.

The germline V gene encodes CDR1 DFQATT and CDR2 SNEGSKA (reference sequence). Cut back by 3 bases and 0 bases, the V and J ends lie 12 bases apart. Taken from cysteine to phenylalanine, the CDR3 has 14 residues. Only the CDR3 region is kept as DNA, spanning 42 bases read in frame from base 1. The sequence was collected from a human donor with multiple sclerosis. The material sequenced was CD4+ T cells from PBMCs. This sequence uses TRBV20-1 and TRBJ2-7; there is no confident call for the D gene. The DNA sequence is given as TGCAGTGCTAGCAGCAGGATAAACTCCTACGAGCAGTACTTC. Its translation is CSASSRINSYEQYF.